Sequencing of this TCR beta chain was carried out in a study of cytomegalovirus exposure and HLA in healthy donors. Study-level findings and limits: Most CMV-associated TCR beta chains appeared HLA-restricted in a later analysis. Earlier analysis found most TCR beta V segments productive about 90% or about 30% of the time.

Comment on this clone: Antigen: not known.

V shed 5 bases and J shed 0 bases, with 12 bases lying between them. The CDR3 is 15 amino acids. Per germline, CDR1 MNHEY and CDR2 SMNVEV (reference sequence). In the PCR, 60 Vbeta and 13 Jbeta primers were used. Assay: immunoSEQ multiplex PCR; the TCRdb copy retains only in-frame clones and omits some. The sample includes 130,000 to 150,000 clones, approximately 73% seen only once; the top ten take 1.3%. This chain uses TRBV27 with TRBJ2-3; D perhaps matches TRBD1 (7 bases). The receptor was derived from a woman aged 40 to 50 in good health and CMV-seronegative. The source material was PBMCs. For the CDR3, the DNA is TGTGCCAGCAGTGCCCAGGGGGGAAGCACAGATACGCAGTATTTT. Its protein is CASSAQGGSTDTQYF.